The entry that follows covers one TCR beta chain sequence. This sample is drawn from a study of cytomegalovirus exposure and HLA in healthy donors. The PCR was carried out with 60 Vbeta primers and 13 Jbeta primers. Libraries were prepared by immunoSEQ multiplex PCR; TCRdb keeps only in-frame clonotypes and omits some of them. This sample has about 72,000 clones, with around 78% found just once. Germline CDR1 is KGHSH and CDR2 is LQKENI. The CDR3 covers 18 residues. The V and J ends lost 2 bases and 4 bases respectively, with 20 bases between them. The specimen sequenced was PBMCs. This TCR came from a man aged 35-49 years in good health and CMV-seronegative. V is TRBV18 and J is TRBJ2-2; D is unclear. CDR3 DNA sequence: TGTGCCAGCTCACCAGTATCGCTACAGATTACGAGCACCGGGGAGCTGTTTTTT. It yields the protein CASSPVSLQITSTGELFF.